This TCR beta chain was found in a study of T cell responses to AZD1222 COVID-19 vaccine. General study findings and limits: As reported, nearly half of all spike-specific TCRs target variant regions that are unmutated. Along spike, vaccine-associated CD4 TCRs were found throughout, with dominance at 160-218 and 743-854. After the peak T cell response, and only then, were repertoires sampled. Most donors were white British and more were female, and clonal diversity was possibly underestimated.

Comments on this clone: Its antigen remains unknown.

Germline V gene lookup returns CDR1 LNHDA and CDR2 SQIVND (reference sequence). The CDR3 contains 15 residues. Trimming cost V 5 bases and J 2 bases, with 15 bases left between them. Assay used: immunoSEQ multiplex PCR; TCRdb lists only in-frame clones, some missing. The table lists some 150,000 clones, 90% of them singletons. V gene TRBV19 combines with J gene TRBJ2-5; a weak D match, TRBD1 (5 bases). This sequence originates from an adult in good health. The sample here was peripheral blood, taken on day 0 of AZD1222 vaccination. This chain's CDR3 is CASSVSQTAQETQYF. CDR3 nucleotides: TGTGCCAGTAGTGTCTCCCAGACAGCACAAGAGACCCAGTACTTC.